Presented here are 5 T cell receptor beta chains from one specimen sequenced in a study of cytomegalovirus exposure and HLA in healthy donors. Primers included in the PCR were 60 Vbeta and 13 Jbeta primers. Generated by immunoSEQ multiplex PCR, the TCRdb table keeps only in-frame clones and is missing some. This table has 36,000 or so clones, roughly 84% appearing once. Specimen: PBMCs. The receptors originated from a woman between 18 and 30 years old in good health and CMV-seronegative.

The V gene is TRBV6-1, the J gene TRBJ1-6, with 7 bases matching TRBD1. This CDR3 is 14 amino acids long. V was pared by 4 bases and J by 10 bases, with 7 bases of the junction left unmatched. Germline CDR1 MNHNS, CDR2 SASEGT. The DNA of the CDR3 is TGTGCCAGCAGTGTGCAGGGGGATCGGTCACCCCTCCACTTT. Amino acid sequence: CASSVQGDRSPLHF.

This clone was recorded once. This chain links TRBV28 with TRBJ2-7; the match to TRBD1 covers 10 bases. This CDR3 is 16 amino acids long. From germline, CDR1 is MDHEN and CDR2 SYDVKM. Trimming cost V 7 bases and J 3 bases; bases outside gene matches: 12. The CDR3 is CASTHRPGQGRYEQYF. The CDR3, as DNA: TGTGCCAGCACACACCGGCCGGGACAGGGGCGCTACGAGCAGTACTTC.

The rearrangement uses TRBV5-6 and TRBJ2-3; 9 bases are a match to TRBD1. CDR1 and CDR2 (germline): SGHDT, YYEEEE. The CDR3 totals 14 residues. The V segment lost 3 bases and the J segment 4 bases; nucleotides outside the gene matches: 3. The CDR3 region is CASSWGQGSDTQYF. CDR3 nucleotides: TGTGCCAGCAGCTGGGGACAGGGTTCAGATACGCAGTATTTT.

The rearrangement joins TRBV15 to TRBJ2-7; D is perhaps TRBD1 (6 bases). Germline V gene lookup returns CDR1 LNHNV and CDR2 YYDKDF (reference sequence). CDR3 length: 13 amino acids. V was pared by 3 bases and J by 6 bases, with 12 bases between. The CDR3 protein is CATSSTGLSEQYF. The CDR3 nucleotides read TGTGCCACCAGCAGCACAGGGTTGAGCGAGCAGTACTTC.

The CDR3 is CASSLAPPGIFGQGNSPLHF. The CDR3 coding sequence is TGTGCCAGCAGCTTAGCGCCCCCAGGTATTTTCGGACAGGGAAACTCACCCCTCCACTTT. The chain joins TRBV7-2 to TRBJ1-6; 8 bases map to TRBD1. Germline values: CDR1 SGHTA, CDR2 FQGNSA. The CDR3 sequence is 20 residues long. The V segment lost 0 bases and the J segment 10 bases; nucleotides outside the gene matches: 20.